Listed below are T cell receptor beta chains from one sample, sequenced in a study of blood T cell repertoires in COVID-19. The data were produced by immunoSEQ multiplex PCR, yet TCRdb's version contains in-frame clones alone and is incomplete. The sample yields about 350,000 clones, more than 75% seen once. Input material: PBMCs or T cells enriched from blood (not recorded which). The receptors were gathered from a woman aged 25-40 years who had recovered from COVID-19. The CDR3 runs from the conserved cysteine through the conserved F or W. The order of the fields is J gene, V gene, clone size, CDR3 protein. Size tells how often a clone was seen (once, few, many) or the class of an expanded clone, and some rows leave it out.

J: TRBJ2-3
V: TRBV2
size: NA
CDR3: CASRGTGGDTQYF

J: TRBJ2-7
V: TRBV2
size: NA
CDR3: CASSVWGDQGYEQYF

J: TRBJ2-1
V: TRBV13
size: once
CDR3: CASSSAGTSAYNEQFF

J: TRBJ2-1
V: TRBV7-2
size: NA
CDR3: CASSPNRGSMNEQFF

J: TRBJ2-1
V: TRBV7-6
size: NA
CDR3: CASSSKLAGGVSNEQFF

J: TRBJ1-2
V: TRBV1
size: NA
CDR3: CTSSQAWTSVGYGYTF

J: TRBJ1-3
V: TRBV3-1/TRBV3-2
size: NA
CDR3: CASSQPPFGNTIYF

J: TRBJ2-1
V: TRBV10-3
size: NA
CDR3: CAISESPGVGGGHLGEQFF

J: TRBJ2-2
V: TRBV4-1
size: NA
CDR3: CASSQLDRETGELFF

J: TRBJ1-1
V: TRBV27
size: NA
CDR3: CASSPTRTGSRAFF

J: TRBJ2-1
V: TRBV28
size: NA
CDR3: CASSFRTSLNEQFF

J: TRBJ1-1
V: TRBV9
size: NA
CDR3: CASSHRQGLMNTEAFF

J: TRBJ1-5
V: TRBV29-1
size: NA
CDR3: CSVSQGNLDQPQHF

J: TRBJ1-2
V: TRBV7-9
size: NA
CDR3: CASSPLQAPIYGYTF

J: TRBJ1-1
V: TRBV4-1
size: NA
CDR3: CASSQEPGQMNTEAFF

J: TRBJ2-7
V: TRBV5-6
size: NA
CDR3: CASSLLDSWVEQYF

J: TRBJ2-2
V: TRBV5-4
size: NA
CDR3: CASSSGPEPTGELFF

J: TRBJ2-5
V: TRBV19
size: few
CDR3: CASSIVPGGIGTTRETQYF

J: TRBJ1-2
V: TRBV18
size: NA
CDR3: CASSPRQGPSNYGYTF

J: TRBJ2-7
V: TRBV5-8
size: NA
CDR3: CASTPTPRNAGIYEQYF

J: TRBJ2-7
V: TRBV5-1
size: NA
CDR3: CASSLLANPSYEQYF

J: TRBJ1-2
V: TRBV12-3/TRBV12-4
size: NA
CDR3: CASSLTANYGYTF

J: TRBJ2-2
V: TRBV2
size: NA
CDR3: CASIQGSGELFF

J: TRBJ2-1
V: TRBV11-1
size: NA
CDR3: CASSLFGEYNEQFF

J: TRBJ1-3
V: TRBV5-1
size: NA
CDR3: CASRQGEGNTIYF

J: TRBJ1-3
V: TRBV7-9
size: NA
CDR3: CASSVGTASGNTIYF

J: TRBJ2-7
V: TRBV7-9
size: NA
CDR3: CASSFGASPYEQYF

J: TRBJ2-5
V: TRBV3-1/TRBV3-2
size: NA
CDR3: CASSWTQGSQETQYF

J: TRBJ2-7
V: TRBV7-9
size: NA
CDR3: CASSLWPAGPYEQYF

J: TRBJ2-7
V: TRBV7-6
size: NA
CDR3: CASSPGRARKSDEQYF

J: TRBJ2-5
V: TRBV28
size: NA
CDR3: CASSSLAAGTQYF

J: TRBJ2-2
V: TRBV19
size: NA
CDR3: CASSFDRGPGELFF

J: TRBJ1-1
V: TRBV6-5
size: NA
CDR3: CASSPRGTNTEAFF

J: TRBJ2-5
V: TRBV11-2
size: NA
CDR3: CASSLGGTSSGGTQYF

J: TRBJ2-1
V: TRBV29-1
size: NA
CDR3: CSVSPLLGLEQFF

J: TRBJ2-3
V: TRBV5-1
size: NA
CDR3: CASTTTGTLGDTQYF

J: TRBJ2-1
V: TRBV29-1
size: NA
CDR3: CSVGRGGVEQFF

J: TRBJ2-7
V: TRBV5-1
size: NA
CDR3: CASSFRSEQYF

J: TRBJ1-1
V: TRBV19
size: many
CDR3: CASSIDGPFEAFF

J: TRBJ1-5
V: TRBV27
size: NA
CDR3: CASSRSPPGQDSNQPQHF

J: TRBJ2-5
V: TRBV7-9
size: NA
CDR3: CASSPLRGRSQETQYF

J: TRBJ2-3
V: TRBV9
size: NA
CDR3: CASSVGRGTDTQYF

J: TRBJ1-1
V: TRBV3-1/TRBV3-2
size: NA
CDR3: CASSQGGGHTEAFF

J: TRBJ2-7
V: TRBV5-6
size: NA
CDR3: CASSLGEGVYEQYF

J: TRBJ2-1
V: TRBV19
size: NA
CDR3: CASTIGGNEQFF

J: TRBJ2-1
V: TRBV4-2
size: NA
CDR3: CASSQDPTEVYNEQFF

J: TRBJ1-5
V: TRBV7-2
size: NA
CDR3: CASSLVGSNQPQHF

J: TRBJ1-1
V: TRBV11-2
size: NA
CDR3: CASSRQRQGTEAFF